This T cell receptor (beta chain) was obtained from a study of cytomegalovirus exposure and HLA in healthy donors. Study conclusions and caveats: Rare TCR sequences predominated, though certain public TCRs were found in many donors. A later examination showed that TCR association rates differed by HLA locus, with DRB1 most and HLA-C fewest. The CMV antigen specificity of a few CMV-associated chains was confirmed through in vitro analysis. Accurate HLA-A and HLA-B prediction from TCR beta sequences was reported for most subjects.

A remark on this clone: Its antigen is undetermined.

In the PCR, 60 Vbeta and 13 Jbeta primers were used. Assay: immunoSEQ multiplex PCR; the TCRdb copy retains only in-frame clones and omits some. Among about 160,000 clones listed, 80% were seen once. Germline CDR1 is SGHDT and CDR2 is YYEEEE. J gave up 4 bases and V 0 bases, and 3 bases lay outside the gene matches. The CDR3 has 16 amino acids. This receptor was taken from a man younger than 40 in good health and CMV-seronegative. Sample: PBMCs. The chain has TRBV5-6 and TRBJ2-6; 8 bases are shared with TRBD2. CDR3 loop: CASSLERGPGANVLTF. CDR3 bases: TGTGCCAGCAGCTTGGAGCGGGGGCCCGGGGCCAACGTCCTGACTTTC.